The T cell receptor beta chain described here comes from a study of CD8+ T cells in alopecia areata. Study overall: Treated patients were given 5 to 10 mg oral tofacitinib twice daily.

V lost 6 bases and J lost 3, with 20 bases in between. The germline CDR1 and CDR2 sequences are SEHNR and FQNEAQ (reference sequence). There are 16 residues in the CDR3. A word on this clone: The antigen remains unidentified.

Alopecia areata patients had lesional scalp punch biopsies and peripheral blood taken from them. Isolated RNA was reverse transcribed into cDNA used as the sequencing template. Assay: immunoSEQ multiplex PCR; the TCRdb copy retains only in-frame clones and omits some. Of around 50,000 clones listed, 96% are singletons. Study results and limitations: Whereas mice showed it more clearly, TCR sharing across patients was murkier, possibly because of HLA.

This specimen was CD8+ T cells sorted from blood, taken at week 0. This receptor was identified in a human donor with alopecia areata. The rearrangement uses TRBV7-9 and TRBJ2-5; no reliable D call. In DNA, the CDR3 is TGTGCCAGCAGACATGAATGGTACCCAGACGAAGAGACCCAGTACTTC. Its translation: CASRHEWYPDEETQYF. Complete variable domain (other parts from reference TRBV7-9 and TRBJ2-5): DTGVSQNPRHKITKRGQNVTFRCDPISEHNRLYWYRQTLGQGPEFLTYFQNEAQLEKSRLLSDRFSAERPKGSFSTLEIQRTEQGDSAMYLCASRHEWYPDEETQYFGPGTRLLVL.